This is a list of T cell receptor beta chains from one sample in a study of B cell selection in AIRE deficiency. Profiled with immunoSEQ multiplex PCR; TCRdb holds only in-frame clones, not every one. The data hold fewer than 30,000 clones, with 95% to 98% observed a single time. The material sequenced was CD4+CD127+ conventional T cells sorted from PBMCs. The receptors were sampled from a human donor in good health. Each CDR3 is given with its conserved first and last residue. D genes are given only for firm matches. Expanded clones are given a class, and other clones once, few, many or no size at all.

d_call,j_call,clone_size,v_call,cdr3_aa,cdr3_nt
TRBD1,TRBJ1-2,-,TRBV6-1,CASSVRTGGDGYTF,TGTGCCAGCAGTGTCCGGACAGGGGGCGATGGCTACACCTTC
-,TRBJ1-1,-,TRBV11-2,CASSLDPGWNTEAFF,TGTGCCAGCAGCTTAGATCCAGGGTGGAACACTGAAGCTTTCTTT
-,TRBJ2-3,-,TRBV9,CASSPSPHTDTQYF,TGTGCCAGCAGCCCTTCACCCCACACAGATACGCAGTATTTT
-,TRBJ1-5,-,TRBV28,CASSFRTALGKPQHF,TGTGCCAGCAGTTTCAGGACAGCCCTGGGCAAGCCCCAGCATTTT
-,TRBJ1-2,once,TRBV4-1,CASSSLRSYGYTF,TGCGCCAGCAGCTCCCTCCGGTCCTATGGCTACACCTTC
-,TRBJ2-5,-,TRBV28,CASSLSAVQETQYF,TGTGCCAGCAGTTTATCGGCAGTCCAAGAGACCCAGTACTTC
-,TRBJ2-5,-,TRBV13,CASSLVKETQYF,TGTGCCAGCAGCTTAGTCAAAGAGACCCAGTACTTC
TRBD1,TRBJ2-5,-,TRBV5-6,CASSQTGKETQYF,TGTGCCAGCAGCCAGACAGGGAAAGAGACCCAGTACTTC
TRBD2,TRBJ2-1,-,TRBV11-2,CASSFRREGGNEQFF,TGTGCCAGCAGCTTTAGGCGGGAGGGGGGCAATGAGCAGTTCTTC
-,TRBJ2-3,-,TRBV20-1,CSARTEDTQYF,TGCAGTGCGAGGACAGAAGATACGCAGTATTTT
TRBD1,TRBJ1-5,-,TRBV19,CASRDSGTGLPQHF,TGTGCCAGTAGAGACTCCGGGACAGGGTTACCCCAGCATTTT
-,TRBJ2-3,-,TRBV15,CATSREQTDTQYF,TGTGCCACCAGCAGAGAGCAGACAGATACGCAGTATTTT
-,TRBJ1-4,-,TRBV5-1,CASRGADEKLFF,TGCGCCAGCAGGGGGGCGGACGAAAAACTGTTTTTT
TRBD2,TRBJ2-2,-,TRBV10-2,CASSESGLAVGELFF,TGCGCCAGCAGTGAGTCCGGACTAGCGGTCGGGGAGCTGTTTTTT
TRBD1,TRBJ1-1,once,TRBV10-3,CAISFDRGQYISEAFF,TGTGCCATCAGTTTCGACAGGGGGCAATACATCTCTGAAGCTTTCTTT
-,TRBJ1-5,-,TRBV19,CASTSSRVDQPQHF,TGTGCCAGTACCTCGTCCAGGGTAGATCAGCCCCAGCATTTT
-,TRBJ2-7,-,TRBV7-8,CASSPRMGQSSYEQYF,TGTGCCAGCAGCCCCCGAATGGGACAAAGCTCCTACGAGCAGTACTTC
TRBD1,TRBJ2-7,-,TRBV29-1,CSATDRGDYEQYF,TGCAGCGCTACGGACAGGGGGGACTACGAGCAGTACTTC
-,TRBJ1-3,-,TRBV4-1,CASSPLQGFSGNTIYF,TGCGCCAGCAGCCCCCTTCAGGGCTTCTCTGGAAACACCATATATTTT
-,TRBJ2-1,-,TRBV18,CASSPRENGEQFF,TGTGCCAGCTCACCACGGGAAAACGGTGAGCAGTTCTTC
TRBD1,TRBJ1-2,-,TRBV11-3,CASSTGQGSGYTF,TGTGCCAGCAGCACGGGACAGGGGTCTGGCTACACCTTC
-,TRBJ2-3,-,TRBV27,CASSPRGRSTDTQYF,TGTGCCAGCAGTCCCCGGGGGCGGAGCACAGATACGCAGTATTTT
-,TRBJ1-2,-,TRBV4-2,CASSQTDGLYGYTF,TGTGCCAGCAGCCAAACGGACGGACTCTATGGCTACACCTTC
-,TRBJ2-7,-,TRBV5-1,CASSSLTVRGRSAEANEQYF,TGCGCCAGCAGCTCGCTGACAGTAAGGGGACGATCGGCGGAGGCCAACGAGCAGTACTTC
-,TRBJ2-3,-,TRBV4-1,CASSRGGGSGTDTQYF,TGCGCCAGCAGCCGAGGAGGTGGTAGCGGCACAGATACGCAGTATTTT
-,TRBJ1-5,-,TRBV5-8,CASSPGTLSNQPQHF,TGTGCCAGCAGCCCCGGGACGTTGAGCAATCAGCCCCAGCATTTT
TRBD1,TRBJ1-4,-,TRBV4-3,CASSRGQGQEKLFF,TGCGCCAGCAGCCGAGGACAGGGTCAGGAAAAACTGTTTTTT
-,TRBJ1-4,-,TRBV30,CAWSVRRGRGKSNEKLFF,TGTGCCTGGAGTGTACGCAGGGGCAGGGGCAAGTCTAATGAAAAACTGTTTTTT
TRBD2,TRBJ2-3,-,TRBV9,CASSPGLAGSTDTQYF,TGTGCCAGCAGCCCAGGACTAGCGGGTAGCACAGATACGCAGTATTTT
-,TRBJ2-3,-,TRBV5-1,CASSGMGSDTQYF,TGCGCCAGCAGCGGTATGGGCTCCGATACGCAGTATTTT
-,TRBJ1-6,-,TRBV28,CASRSIGRNSPLHF,TGTGCCAGCAGGTCGATAGGCCGTAATTCACCCCTCCACTTT
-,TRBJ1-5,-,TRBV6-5,CASSTRRGGMPQHF,TGTGCCAGCAGTACCCGTAGGGGGGGCATGCCCCAGCATTTT
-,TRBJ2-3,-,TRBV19,CASRGVGSRTDTQYF,TGTGCCAGTAGAGGGGTAGGATCCCGAACAGATACGCAGTATTTT
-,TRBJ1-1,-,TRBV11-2,CASSRNGNTEAFF,TGTGCCAGCAGCCGGAACGGGAACACTGAAGCTTTCTTT